This T cell receptor beta chain was captured by sequencing in a study of blood T cells in healthy people across ages. In germline, CDR1 is SGHRS, CDR2 YFSETQ. The ends lost 0 bases at V and 13 bases at J; junction bases unmatched: 15. This CDR3 has 16 amino acids. The count of this clonotype is one. Its antigen is still unknown. This could be a read error, since a much larger clone is one nucleotide away. A sample-barcoded 5' primer and a J-beta primer mix were used in a second PCR of about 6 to 11 cycles. Via MiXCR, TCRdb re-called the 5' RACE reads, giving one row per CDR3 protein. Among 500,000 to 700,000 distinct CDR3 sequences listed, roughly 30% were seen once. General study findings and limits: Per million T cells, TCR beta diversity dropped roughly linearly as age increased.

This TCR came from an elderly woman in good health. Sequenced sample: blood. The rearrangement links TRBV5-1 to TRBJ2-1; 8 nucleotides match TRBD2. CDR3 nucleotide sequence: TGCGCCAGCAGCTTGGCTGGCGGGGGGTCGGGAGAGACCCAGTTCTTC. This encodes CASSLAGGGSGETQFF.